This passage covers 18 T cell receptor beta chains from one sample sequenced in a study of T cell responses to AZD1222 COVID-19 vaccine. Generated by immunoSEQ multiplex PCR, the TCRdb table keeps only in-frame clones and is missing some. The sample shows 150,000 or so clones, 90% of them seen only once. This material consisted of peripheral blood, taken 28 days after the second dose of the MenACWY control vaccine. These receptors were obtained from an adult who received the MenACWY meningococcal vaccine as a control.

The chain recombines TRBV29-1 with TRBJ2-2; D possibly corresponds to TRBD1 (6 bases). The germline V gene has CDR1 SQVTM and CDR2 ANQGSEA. Trimming took 7 bases from V and 1 from J, leaving 7 bases between them. The CDR3 spans 12 residues. CDR3 bases: TGCAGCGCGGACAGGAACACCGGGGAGCTGTTTTTT. Protein sequence: CSADRNTGELFF.

The chain recombines TRBV28 with TRBJ1-2, with TRBD1 identical over 7 bases. CDR3 length: 15 residues. Per the germline V gene, CDR1 is MDHEN and CDR2 is SYDVKM. Trimming removed 7 bases from V and 1 base from J; junction bases left unmatched: 9. The CDR3 DNA reads as TGTGCCAGCACCGGAAGACAGGGAGGTAACTATGGCTACACCTTC. It translates to CASTGRQGGNYGYTF.

The chain is built from TRBV4-1 and TRBJ1-5, with a weak D call TRBD1 (6 bases). V was cut by 4 bases and J by 3 bases, with 10 bases left in between. The CDR3 is 14 residues long. Per germline, CDR1 MGHRA and CDR2 YSYEKL. The CDR3 DNA follows: TGCGCCAGCAGCCCTCGACAGGACAATCAGCCCCAGCATTTT. Translating gives CASSPRQDNQPQHF.

This rearrangement joins TRBV9 to TRBJ2-5; D possibly corresponds to TRBD2 (6 bases). Per the germline V gene, CDR1 is SGDLS and CDR2 is YYNGEE. V lost 4 bases and J lost 4, with 17 bases in between. The CDR3 has 15 amino acids. The CDR3 region has the DNA TGTGCCAGCAGCCCGGGACTGCCGGGTGGAGAGACCCAGTACTTC. This encodes CASSPGLPGGETQYF.

The chain couples TRBV6-5 to TRBJ2-7; the D call may be TRBD1 or TRBD2 (6 bases each). The CDR3 length is 14 residues. Germline V CDR1 and CDR2: MNHEY, SVGAGI. Trimming shortened V by 9 bases and J by 3 bases, and 18 bases separated the two germline ends. CDR3 region: CASPLRDKDYEQYF. CDR3 nucleotides: TGTGCCAGTCCCTTGCGGGACAAAGACTACGAGCAGTACTTC.

The V gene is TRBV19, the J gene TRBJ1-2; tentatively, D is TRBD1 (5 bases). Per the germline V gene, CDR1 is LNHDA and CDR2 is SQIVND (reference sequence). Trimming removed 2 bases at V and 4 bases at J, with 11 bases between. The CDR3 is made up of 14 amino acids. The CDR3 reads CASSIRGAGYGYTF. In DNA, the CDR3 is TGTGCCAGTAGTATAAGGGGCGCAGGCTATGGCTACACCTTC. Full variable domain (missing parts from reference TRBV19 and TRBJ1-2): DGGITQSPKYLFRKEGQNVTLSCEQNLNHDAMYWYRQDPGQGLRLIYYSQIVNDFQKGDIAEGYSVSREKKESFPLTVTSAQKNPTAFYLCASSIRGAGYGYTFGSGTRLTVV.

This chain links TRBV5-3 with TRBJ2-2; 9 bases match TRBD2. TRBV5-3 is assigned to the ORF class and has an uncertain function. The ends lost 1 base at V and 5 bases at J; junction bases unmatched: 12. The CDR3 spans 18 residues. This CDR3 reads CARSLSVWTSDSTGELFF. The CDR3 bases are TGTGCCAGAAGCTTGAGTGTGTGGACTAGCGACTCAACCGGGGAGCTGTTTTTT.

The chain combines TRBV20-1 with TRBJ1-2, with a weak D call TRBD1 (5 bases). Germline V CDR1 and CDR2: DFQATT, SNEGSKA (reference sequence). This CDR3 has 13 amino acids. V was pared by 3 bases and J by 5 bases, with 13 bases between. The CDR3 loop reads CSASRGRGYGYTF. The CDR3 nucleotides are TGCAGTGCTAGTCGGGGGAGGGGTTATGGCTACACCTTC.

The rearrangement joins TRBV6-2 or TRBV6-3 to TRBJ2-1; possible D gene TRBD2, 5 bases. Germline V gives CDR1 MNHEY, CDR2 SVGEGT. The CDR3 loop spans 15 amino acids. V lost 0 bases and J 8 bases, leaving 14 bases between the germline ends. CDR3 protein: CASSYSTGSRHEQFF. CDR3 DNA: TGTGCCAGCAGTTACTCGACTGGGAGTCGGCATGAGCAGTTCTTC.

The chain couples TRBV6-5 to TRBJ1-2; a possible D gene is TRBD1 (6 bases). Per the germline V gene, CDR1 is MNHEY and CDR2 is SVGAGI. Deletions cut 4 bases from V and 0 bases from J, with 15 bases between. The CDR3 has 16 residues. CDR3 coding DNA: TGTGCCAGCAGTTCGACGACAGGACTGGCTAACTATGGCTACACCTTC. Translating it yields CASSSTTGLANYGYTF.

This clone was counted once. The chain joins TRBV2 to TRBJ1-5; 7 nucleotides align to TRBD1. The germline gives CDR1 SNHLY, CDR2 FYNNEI. The CDR3 has 15 amino acids. Trimming cost V 5 bases and J 2 bases; bases outside gene matches: 6. CDR3 sequence (DNA): TGTGCCAGCAGTAGACAGGGTTCGGGCAATCAGCCCCAGCATTTT. This encodes CASSRQGSGNQPQHF. Looking up the rest from reference TRBV2 and TRBJ1-5 gives the full variable domain: EPEVTQTPSHQVTQMGQEVILRCVPISNHLYFYWYRQILGQKVEFLVSFYNNEISEKSEIFDDQFSVERPDGSNFTLKIRSTKLEDSAMYFCASSRQGSGNQPQHFGDGTRLSIL.

The chain recombines TRBV19 with TRBJ2-7; 8 positions match TRBD2. The CDR3 sequence is 14 residues long. The junction had 6 bases not matched to a gene; V was cut back by 6 bases and J by 2 bases. Germline CDR1 reads LNHDA; CDR2 reads SQIVND (reference sequence). CDR3 residues: CASSPIAGTYEQYF. The CDR3 coding sequence is TGTGCCAGTAGCCCAATAGCGGGGACCTACGAGCAGTACTTC.

V and J are TRBV29-1 and TRBJ1-2; D is ambiguous. Per germline, CDR1 SQVTM and CDR2 ANQGSEA. Trimming removed 5 bases at V and 0 bases at J, with 7 bases between. There are 12 residues in the CDR3. The DNA of the CDR3 is TGCAGCGTTAGTACAGCTAACTATGGCTACACCTTC. This codes for CSVSTANYGYTF. The full variable domain, completed using reference TRBV29-1 and TRBJ1-2, is SAVISQKPSRDICQRGTSLTIQCQVDSQVTMMFWYRQQPGQSLTLIATANQGSEATYESGFVIDKFPISRPNLTFSTLTVSNMSPEDSSIYLCSVSTANYGYTFGSGTRLTVV.

The chain joins TRBV2 to TRBJ2-2, with D perhaps matching TRBD1 or TRBD2 (5 bases each). V was cut by 4 bases and J by 1 base, with 10 bases left in between. This CDR3 is 15 amino acids long. CDR1 and CDR2 from the germline V gene are SNHLY and FYNNEI. The CDR3 DNA is TGTGCCAGCAGTGTGGGACGGGGGAACACCGGGGAGCTGTTTTTT. This codes for CASSVGRGNTGELFF.

This clone was observed a single time. The CDR3 region is CASSWGTSGSPGELFF. Here the CDR3 DNA reads TGCGCCAGCAGCTGGGGGACTAGCGGGAGCCCCGGGGAGCTGTTTTTT. This chain uses TRBV5-1 with TRBJ2-2; TRBD2 agrees at 14 bases. V was clipped by 3 bases and J by 6 bases; unmatched bases: 4. Germline CDR1 is SGHRS and CDR2 is YFSETQ. The length of the CDR3 is 16 residues. Together with reference TRBV5-1 and TRBJ2-2, the CDR3 gives the full variable domain: KAGVTQTPRYLIKTRGQQVTLSCSPISGHRSVSWYQQTPGQGLQFLFEYFSETQRNKGNFPGRFSGRQFSNSRSEMNVSTLELGDSALYLCASSWGTSGSPGELFFGEGSRLTVL.

V gene TRBV28 combines with J gene TRBJ1-1; perhaps TRBD1 as D (6 bases). CDR3 length: 14 amino acids. V lost 8 bases, J lost 5 bases, and 18 bases lay in between. Germline V gives CDR1 MDHEN, CDR2 SYDVKM. In DNA, the CDR3 is TGTGCCAGCCAATCCCCACAGGGAAAGACTGAAGCTTTCTTT. Protein: CASQSPQGKTEAFF.

The rearrangement joins TRBV6-4 to TRBJ2-1; D may match TRBD1 or TRBD2 (6 bases each). Trimming took off 3 bases at V and 4 bases at J, with 13 bases between the two ends. The CDR3 consists of 15 residues. CDR1 MRHNA and CDR2 SNTAGT come from the germline V gene. In nucleotides, the CDR3 is TGTGCCAGCAGTGAAGAGGGGGGCGATTACAATGAGCAGTTCTTC. It codes for CASSEEGGDYNEQFF.

The chain employs TRBV6-2 or TRBV6-3 and TRBJ1-1; a possible D gene is TRBD1 (5 bases). The CDR3 consists of 15 residues. V was trimmed by 6 bases and J by 1 base, leaving 15 bases between them. Germline V gives CDR1 MNHEY, CDR2 SVGEGT. The CDR3: CASSAIGTGNTEAFF. Here the CDR3 DNA reads TGTGCCAGCAGCGCCATCGGGACGGGGAACACTGAAGCTTTCTTT.